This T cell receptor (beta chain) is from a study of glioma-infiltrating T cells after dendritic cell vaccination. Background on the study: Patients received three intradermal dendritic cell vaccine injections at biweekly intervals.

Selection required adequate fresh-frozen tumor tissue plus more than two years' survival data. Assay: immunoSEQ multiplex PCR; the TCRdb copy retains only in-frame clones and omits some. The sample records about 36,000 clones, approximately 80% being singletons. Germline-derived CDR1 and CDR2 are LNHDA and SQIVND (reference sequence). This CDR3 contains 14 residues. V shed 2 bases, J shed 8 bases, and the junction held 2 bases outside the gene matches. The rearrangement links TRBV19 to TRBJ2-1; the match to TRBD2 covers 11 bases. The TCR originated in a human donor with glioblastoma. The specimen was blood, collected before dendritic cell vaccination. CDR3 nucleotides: TGTGCCAGTAGTATAACTAGCGGGGGTTATGAGCAGTTCTTC. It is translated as CASSITSGGYEQFF.